This T cell receptor (beta chain) was recovered during a study of shared clonotypes between healthy human individuals. Study background: Serving as donors were a couple of women and three men, whose ages spanned 18 to 49.

Terminally differentiated effector memory CD45RA+ cells were excluded from the naive CD8 cells, which were CD45RO-negative and positively selected for CCR7. Findings and caveats of the study: Few donors restricted represented genetic and exposure-history diversity. Lower generation probabilities were found for non-shared clonotypes than for those shared by all four donors.

Assay runs were performed at deep level. TCRdb's copy holds only in-frame clones and misses some; the assay was immunoSEQ multiplex PCR. The table has about 2 million clones, roughly 95% seen once. This clone was seen only a few times. Its antigen is undetermined. This specimen includes other DNA sequences encoding the same CDR3. This TCR derives from a man younger than 35 in good health. The sample comprised naive CD8+ T cells sorted from blood.

The CDR3 region is CSVSDGPEAFF. The CDR3 region has the DNA TGCAGCGTGTCCGACGGGCCTGAAGCTTTCTTT. The chain employs TRBV29-1 and TRBJ1-1, with D unclear. Germline values: CDR1 SQVTM, CDR2 ANQGSEA. V was clipped by 6 bases and J by 6 bases, with 11 bases between them. This CDR3 has 11 residues.